One sample yielded the 24 T cell receptor beta chains listed below, sequenced in a study of blood T cell repertoires in COVID-19. Assay used: immunoSEQ multiplex PCR; TCRdb lists only in-frame clones, some missing. The sample has a few hundred thousand clones; 86% are singletons. The sample comprised peripheral blood. These receptors were obtained from a man between 18 and 29 years old with active or convalescent COVID-19.

This clone turned up a few times. This chain links TRBV5-4 with TRBJ2-3, with D uncertain. Germline lookup yields CDR1 SGHNT and CDR2 YYREEE (reference sequence). V lost 1 base and J 3 bases, leaving 3 bases between the germline ends. This CDR3 has 12 residues. This chain's CDR3 is CASSLYTDTQYF. DNA of the CDR3: TGTGCCAGCAGCTTGTATACAGATACGCAGTATTTT.

The chain combines TRBV4-1 with TRBJ1-5; 8 positions agree with TRBD1. CDR3 length: 17 amino acids. The J segment lost 6 bases and the V segment lost 1 base, leaving 11 bases of the junction unmatched. The germline CDR1 and CDR2 sequences are MGHRA and YSYEKL. The CDR3 region is CASSQAPRTGMSQPQHF. The CDR3 coding sequence is TGCGCCAGCAGCCAAGCCCCCCGGACAGGGATGAGTCAGCCCCAGCATTTT.

This clone was recorded only once. This chain connects TRBV19 to TRBJ1-2; no definite D call. The CDR3 totals 13 residues. CDR1 is LNHDA, CDR2 SQIVND, per germline (reference sequence). V lost 0 bases and J 8 bases, leaving 10 bases between the germline ends. CDR3 protein: CASSIDHGKGYTF. CDR3 nucleotide sequence: TGTGCCAGTAGTATAGATCACGGGAAAGGCTACACCTTC.

The rearrangement uses TRBV30 and TRBJ2-1; no firm D call. Germline V gives CDR1 GTSNPN, CDR2 SVGIG (reference sequence). CDR3 size: 13 residues. The V end lost 0 bases, the J end lost 7 bases, and 10 bases lay between the germline ends. CDR3 in amino acids: CAWSVLGGNEQFF. The CDR3 nucleotides read TGTGCCTGGAGTGTACTCGGCGGAAATGAGCAGTTCTTC.

In this sample, this clone turned up once. The CDR3 protein is CASSGDGTRLRDTQYF. CDR3 in DNA: TGCGCCAGCAGTGGTGACGGGACTAGGTTACGAGATACGCAGTATTTT. The chain has TRBV10-2 and TRBJ2-3; 8 bases align to TRBD2. CDR1 is WSHSY and CDR2 is SAAADI in the germline V gene. The ends lost 4 bases at V and 5 bases at J; junction bases unmatched: 11. CDR3 length: 16 residues.

The chain has TRBV4-2 and TRBJ1-4; 8 nucleotides agree with TRBD1. Germline CDR1 and CDR2: LGHNA and YNFKEQ. Trimming took 5 bases from V and 5 from J; bases not matched to a gene: 7. CDR3 length: 15 residues. This chain's CDR3 is CASSFLRDRNEKLFF. CDR3 nucleotides: TGTGCCAGCAGCTTTCTCCGGGACAGGAATGAAAAACTGTTTTTT.

This sequence joins TRBV5-1 and TRBJ2-5; D unclear. Trimming stripped 3 bases from V and 1 base from J, with 13 bases between. The length of the CDR3 is 15 residues. In germline, CDR1 is SGHRS, CDR2 YFSETQ. The CDR3 DNA reads as TGCGCCAGCAGCTCCGCTCGGAGCGTCCAAGAGACCCAGTACTTC. Amino acid sequence: CASSSARSVQETQYF. Full variable domain (outside the CDR3, taken from reference TRBV5-1 and TRBJ2-5): KAGVTQTPRYLIKTRGQQVTLSCSPISGHRSVSWYQQTPGQGLQFLFEYFSETQRNKGNFPGRFSGRQFSNSRSEMNVSTLELGDSALYLCASSSARSVQETQYFGPGTRLLVL.

This sequence joins TRBV30 and TRBJ1-3, with D maybe TRBD1 (6 bases). Trimming cost V 8 bases and J 4 bases, with 18 bases left between them. This CDR3 has 14 amino acids. In germline, CDR1 is GTSNPN, CDR2 SVGIG (reference sequence). CDR3 residues: CARGTTGSGNTIYF. In DNA, the CDR3 is TGTGCCCGAGGGACAACCGGATCGGGAAACACCATATATTTT.

V gene TRBV19 combines with J gene TRBJ2-7, with 11 bases matching TRBD2. J was trimmed by 4 bases and V by 4 bases; bases with no gene match: 12. CDR3 length equals 17 residues. From germline, CDR1 is LNHDA and CDR2 SQIVND (reference sequence). The chain's CDR3 is CASSTHLTSGNQYEQYF. The CDR3 nucleotides read TGTGCCAGTAGTACCCACCTGACTAGCGGGAACCAGTACGAGCAGTACTTC.

The genes are TRBV2 and TRBJ1-5; D gene unclear. Germline V gene data show CDR1 as SNHLY and CDR2 as FYNNEI. This CDR3 region has 15 residues. V was clipped by 0 bases and J by 6 bases, with 12 bases between them. Here the CDR3 DNA reads TGTGCCAGCAGTGAAGCCGTCGGGTTGGGTCAGCCCCAGCATTTT. Protein: CASSEAVGLGQPQHF.

V gene TRBV19 combines with J gene TRBJ2-7; maybe TRBD2 (6 bases). CDR1 and CDR2 (germline): LNHDA, SQIVND (reference sequence). The CDR3 has 13 residues. V was pared by 2 bases and J by 4 bases, with 9 bases between. This CDR3 is CASSIWGEYEQYF. In DNA form, the CDR3 reads TGTGCCAGTAGTATATGGGGGGAGTACGAGCAGTACTTC.

The CDR3 DNA reads TGTGCCAGTAATTCGGACATTTCAAATGAGCAGTTCTTC. Residues: CASNSDISNEQFF. This chain uses TRBV9 with TRBJ2-1; D possibly corresponds to TRBD1 (5 bases). The V gene's germline CDR1 is SGDLS and CDR2 YYNGEE. CDR3 size: 13 residues. V was pared by 8 bases and J by 7 bases, with 16 bases between. Filled out from reference TRBV9 and TRBJ2-1, the complete variable domain reads DSGVTQTPKHLITATGQRVTLRCSPRSGDLSVYWYQQSLDQGLQFLIQYYNGEERAKGNILERFSAQQFPDLHSELNLSSLELGDSALYFCASNSDISNEQFFGPGTRLTVL.

This chain links TRBV23-1 with TRBJ1-4; D not resolved. TRBV23-1 is designated an ORF whose function remains uncertain. This CDR3 region has 14 residues. The ends were cut back, 4 bases at V and 0 bases at J, with 6 bases in the middle. In DNA, the CDR3 is TGCGCCAGCAGTCCGTCAGCAACTAATGAAAAACTGTTTTTT. It encodes CASSPSATNEKLFF.

The rearrangement links TRBV5-1 to TRBJ2-7, with D possibly TRBD1 on 5 matching bases. The CDR3 is 15 residues long. CDR1 and CDR2 (germline): SGHRS, YFSETQ. V was shortened by 0 bases and J by 0 bases, with 10 bases between the two germline ends. CDR3 coding DNA: TGCGCCAGCAGCTTGGCTGGGGCGAGCTCCTACGAGCAGTACTTC. This gives the protein CASSLAGASSYEQYF. Full variable domain (missing parts from reference TRBV5-1 and TRBJ2-7): KAGVTQTPRYLIKTRGQQVTLSCSPISGHRSVSWYQQTPGQGLQFLFEYFSETQRNKGNFPGRFSGRQFSNSRSEMNVSTLELGDSALYLCASSLAGASSYEQYFGPGTRLTVT.

The CDR3 DNA follows: TGTGCCAGCAGCTTAGGAGGAAGAGACCTTGGGACTGAAGCTTTCTTT. Its protein is CASSLGGRDLGTEAFF. The chain joins TRBV7-9 to TRBJ1-1; D is unresolved. The CDR3 is made up of 16 amino acids. Trimming stripped 1 base from V and 5 bases from J, with 17 bases between. Germline CDR1 is SEHNR and CDR2 is FQNEAQ (reference sequence).

The rearrangement joins TRBV9 to TRBJ2-5; 13 bases agree with TRBD2. CDR3 size: 22 residues. Germline CDR1 reads SGDLS; CDR2 reads YYNGEE. V lost 0 bases to trimming and J lost 3 bases; unmatched junction nucleotides: 20. CDR3 DNA: TGTGCCAGCAGCGTAGGGCTGGGTGTGACTAGCGGGGGGAATTGGGCCAAAGAGACCCAGTACTTC. Protein: CASSVGLGVTSGGNWAKETQYF.

This chain links TRBV3-1 (or the pseudogene TRBV3-2) with TRBJ2-1, with 9 nucleotides matching TRBD2. V trimming: 0 bases; J trimming: 2 bases; junction bases outside the gene matches: 5. Germline CDR1 reads LGHDT; CDR2 reads YNNKEL (reference sequence). CDR3 length: 17 amino acids. CDR3 in DNA: TGTGCCAGCAGCCAAGATCTTGCGGGAGGGACCTACAATGAGCAGTTCTTC. It yields the protein CASSQDLAGGTYNEQFF.

The gene calls are TRBV29-1 and TRBJ2-2; D uncertain. Germline V gene data show CDR1 as SQVTM and CDR2 as ANQGSEA. The length of the CDR3 is 12 residues. V shed 4 bases and J shed 8 bases, with 11 bases lying between them. CDR3 region: CSVGEGAGELFF. The CDR3 DNA reads as TGCAGCGTTGGTGAAGGAGCTGGGGAGCTGTTTTTT.

The CDR3 spells CASSQGSANEQYF. The CDR3 bases are TGTGCCAGCAGCCAAGGGTCTGCGAACGAGCAGTACTTC. The chain recombines TRBV3-1 (or the pseudogene TRBV3-2) with TRBJ2-7, with D uncertain. This CDR3 is built from 13 residues. Germline V CDR1 and CDR2: LGHDT, YNNKEL (reference sequence). V lost 1 base and J 5 bases, leaving 9 bases between the germline ends.

The V gene is TRBV7-2, the J gene TRBJ1-3; D gene ambiguous. The V gene lost 1 base and the J gene lost 4 bases, with 8 bases spanning the gap. Per germline, CDR1 SGHTA and CDR2 FQGNSA. This CDR3 has 14 amino acids. The CDR3 coding sequence is TGTGCCAGCAGCTTAGGGAGGGCAGGAAACACCATATATTTT. Amino acids: CASSLGRAGNTIYF.

The chain joins TRBV7-2 to TRBJ2-2; perhaps TRBD1 as D (6 bases). Germline CDR1 reads SGHTA; CDR2 reads FQGNSA. This CDR3 is 17 amino acids long. The V gene lost 1 base and the J gene lost 0 bases, with 12 bases spanning the gap. DNA of the CDR3: TGTGCCAGCAGCTTAGTATTAAGGACAGCGAACACCGGGGAGCTGTTTTTT. Its protein product is CASSLVLRTANTGELFF.

This clone was seen just once. The chain carries TRBV10-3 and TRBJ1-2; 7 bases agree with TRBD1. There are 13 residues in the CDR3. Germline CDR1 ENHRY, CDR2 SYGVKD. V dropped 2 bases and J dropped 8; count of bases not matched to a gene: 5. For the CDR3, the DNA is TGTGCCATCAGTGAGACTCAGGGGGGCGGCTACACCTTC. It yields the protein CAISETQGGGYTF.

The chain employs TRBV27 and TRBJ2-2, with TRBD2 identical over 7 bases. The CDR3 loop spans 14 amino acids. V lost 2 bases, J lost 7 bases, and 4 bases stayed unmatched. Germline CDR1 is MNHEY and CDR2 is SMNVEV (reference sequence). The CDR3 nucleotides are TGTGCCAGCAGTTTAGCGGGAGTGAACGGGGAGCTGTTTTTT. It is translated as CASSLAGVNGELFF.

The chain joins TRBV15 to TRBJ2-7, with D perhaps matching TRBD1 (6 bases). The CDR3 runs to 15 residues. CDR1 is LNHNV, CDR2 YYDKDF, per germline (reference sequence). V was trimmed by 5 bases and J by 5 bases, leaving 19 bases between them. The CDR3, as DNA: TGTGCCACCAGCGGTGTGGACAGTGGCCTCCACGAGCAGTACTTC. It yields the protein CATSGVDSGLHEQYF.